The rows below give T cell receptor beta chains drawn from one sample of a study of PD-1 blockade in classical Hodgkin lymphoma. Libraries were prepared by immunoSEQ multiplex PCR; TCRdb keeps only in-frame clonotypes and omits some of them. The data hold roughly 45,000 clones, with 65% to 85% observed a single time. The sample was peripheral blood mononuclear cells (PBMCs), taken before the second cycle of nivolumab. The receptors stem from a human donor with classical Hodgkin lymphoma. Each CDR3 is given with its conserved first and last residue. A D gene is named only where the DNA matches it firmly. Clone size is not always given. Where it is, it says once, few, many or a class for expanded clones.

J: TRBJ2-1
D: TRBD2
size: -
V: TRBV28
CDR3: CASSYSGRVQFF
DNA: TGTGCCAGCAGCTATAGCGGGAGGGTCCAGTTCTTC

J: TRBJ1-2
D: TRBD1
size: -
V: TRBV18
CDR3: CASSAQHGTEGLLGNGYTF
DNA: TGTGCCAGCTCAGCGCAACACGGGACAGAAGGGCTCCTAGGAAACGGCTACACCTTC

J: TRBJ2-7
D: -
size: -
V: TRBV21-1
CDR3: CASRLDRGLSSYEQYF
DNA: TGTGCCAGCAGACTCGACAGGGGCCTTAGCTCCTACGAGCAGTACTTC

J: TRBJ2-7
D: TRBD2
size: -
V: TRBV4-3
CDR3: CASSQTPTAGEEQYF
DNA: TGCGCCAGCAGCCAGACTCCGACCGCGGGGGAAGAGCAGTACTTC

J: TRBJ1-2
D: TRBD1
size: -
V: TRBV7-3
CDR3: CASSFPGTVGYTF
DNA: TGTGCCAGCAGCTTTCCCGGGACAGTTGGCTACACCTTC

J: TRBJ1-4
D: TRBD1
size: -
V: TRBV27
CDR3: CASSLAGGQGEKLFF
DNA: TGTGCCAGCAGTTTAGCCGGGGGACAGGGGGAAAAACTGTTTTTT

J: TRBJ2-1
D: TRBD2
size: once
V: TRBV5-1
CDR3: CASSFGLAGLSYNEQFF
DNA: TGCGCCAGCAGCTTTGGACTAGCGGGCCTCTCCTACAATGAGCAGTTCTTC

J: TRBJ1-2
D: TRBD1
size: -
V: TRBV4-2
CDR3: CASSQEGGDSRNYGYTF
DNA: TGTGCCAGCAGCCAAGAGGGGGGGGACAGCCGTAACTATGGCTACACCTTC

J: TRBJ2-7
D: TRBD2
size: -
V: TRBV2
CDR3: CASTGTSGGAVHEQYF
DNA: TGTGCCAGCACTGGGACTAGCGGGGGGGCCGTCCACGAGCAGTACTTC

J: TRBJ2-1
D: -
size: once
V: TRBV9
CDR3: CASSTVEARAEQFF
DNA: TGTGCCAGCAGCACTGTGGAGGCTAGGGCTGAGCAGTTCTTC

J: TRBJ2-3
D: -
size: once
V: TRBV10-1
CDR3: CASSECAYLGTDTQYF
DNA: TGCGCCAGCAGTGAATGCGCGTACCTCGGCACAGATACGCAGTATTTT

J: TRBJ2-3
D: -
size: -
V: TRBV6-5
CDR3: CASSYVGSTFGDTQYF
DNA: TGTGCCAGCAGTTACGTAGGGTCTACCTTCGGAGATACGCAGTATTTT

J: TRBJ2-3
D: -
size: -
V: TRBV9
CDR3: CASSPPNGRTDTQYF
DNA: TGTGCCAGCAGCCCTCCCAACGGGAGAACAGATACGCAGTATTTT

J: TRBJ2-1
D: TRBD2
size: -
V: TRBV9
CDR3: CASSVTSGGSSYNEQFF
DNA: TGTGCCAGCAGCGTGACTAGCGGGGGATCCTCCTACAATGAGCAGTTCTTC

J: TRBJ2-7
D: -
size: -
V: TRBV9
CDR3: CASSDPMPLTGFGRSYEQYF
DNA: TGTGCCAGCAGCGACCCCATGCCCCTTACAGGGTTCGGTAGGTCTTACGAGCAGTACTTC

J: TRBJ1-6
D: -
size: -
V: TRBV30
CDR3: CAWSSPRPLHF
DNA: TGTGCCTGGAGCTCTCCTAGACCCCTCCACTTT

J: TRBJ2-5
D: TRBD1
size: -
V: TRBV29-1
CDR3: CSVEVAGGGETQYF
DNA: TGCAGCGTTGAGGTAGCAGGGGGTGGGGAGACCCAGTACTTC

J: TRBJ1-5
D: TRBD1
size: -
V: TRBV6-5
CDR3: CASSPGTGTYQPQHF
DNA: TGTGCCAGCAGTCCGGGGACAGGGACTTATCAGCCCCAGCATTTT

J: TRBJ1-1
D: -
size: -
V: TRBV7-9
CDR3: CASSLPAPLNTEAFF
DNA: TGTGCCAGCAGCTTACCGGCCCCTCTTAACACTGAAGCTTTCTTT

J: TRBJ1-1
D: -
size: -
V: TRBV6-1
CDR3: CASSEKNTEAFF
DNA: TGTGCCAGCAGTGAAAAGAACACTGAAGCTTTCTTT

J: TRBJ1-2
D: -
size: -
V: TRBV30
CDR3: CAWSVQARGYTF
DNA: TGTGCCTGGAGTGTACAGGCCAGGGGCTACACCTTC

J: TRBJ2-5
D: TRBD2
size: -
V: TRBV5-6
CDR3: CASSLAGSGALWYQETQYF
DNA: TGTGCCAGCAGCTTGGCGGGTAGCGGGGCCCTATGGTACCAAGAGACCCAGTACTTC

J: TRBJ2-7
D: TRBD1
size: -
V: TRBV4-2
CDR3: CASSLDRGSYEQYF
DNA: TGTGCCAGCAGCCTGGACAGGGGAAGCTACGAGCAGTACTTC

J: TRBJ2-3
D: TRBD1
size: few
V: TRBV27
CDR3: CAIGSGTGADTQYF
DNA: TGTGCCATAGGGTCCGGGACAGGGGCAGATACGCAGTATTTT

J: TRBJ2-7
D: -
size: -
V: TRBV11-3
CDR3: CASSRSGCEQYF
DNA: TGTGCCAGCAGCCGATCCGGGTGCGAGCAGTACTTC

J: TRBJ2-7
D: -
size: -
V: TRBV19
CDR3: CASSISATYEQYF
DNA: TGTGCCAGTAGTATATCAGCTACCTACGAGCAGTACTTC

J: TRBJ1-1
D: -
size: -
V: TRBV14
CDR3: CASSQDTVRGGEAFF
DNA: TGTGCCAGCAGCCAAGATACGGTCAGGGGAGGCGAAGCTTTCTTT

J: TRBJ1-1
D: TRBD1
size: few
V: TRBV5-8
CDR3: CASNFGTGDTEAFF
DNA: TGTGCCAGCAACTTTGGGACAGGGGACACTGAAGCTTTCTTT

J: TRBJ2-3
D: -
size: -
V: TRBV7-9
CDR3: CASSLSDGTTDTQYF
DNA: TGTGCCAGCAGCTTAAGCGACGGAACCACAGATACGCAGTATTTT